The sequence of this T cell receptor (beta chain) was determined in a study of Ad26.COV2.S vaccination and SARS-CoV-2 variants listed by TCRdb under 2021. Regarding the complete study: Donors in the vaccine arm were drawn from COV1001, a multicentre, randomized, double-blind, placebo-controlled phase I-IIa trial testing Ad26.COV2.S in healthy adults. TCRbeta repertoire sequencing served as the tool for gauging how specific and how broad the SARS-CoV-2-reactive T cell receptors were following Ad26.COV2.S vaccination. Participants in the trial were split at random into five groups of five each, receiving low-dose or high-dose Ad26.COV2.S once or twice, or else placebo on both occasions. Dosing of Ad26.COV2.S was intramuscular, at either 5x10^10 or 1x10^11 viral particles, delivered as one shot or as two shots spaced 56 days apart. Investigators remained blinded to trial group allocation during experiments and outcome assessment. The TCR-sequenced set comprised around 30 samples: some 20 Ad26.COV2.S vaccine recipients, 5 placebo recipients and 8 SARS-CoV-2 convalescent individuals. Broad study findings and their caveats: Substantial breadth of spike-specific CD8+ and CD4+ T cell responses was reported after vaccination. Comparing responses between vaccine doses or regimens was not something the study was powered to do. According to the authors, total T cell responses may have been underestimated by the TCR breadth and depth analyses. Higher spike-specific TCR breadth was observed in Ad26.COV2.S recipients than in placebo recipients (P = 0.0014). Comparable non-spike TCR breadth was observed between vaccine and placebo recipients, consistent with only spike being contained in the vaccine.

With respect to this clone: Its specific antigen is unknown. Base qualities are not recorded, but no much larger clone differs from it by a single base. The same CDR3 is also encoded by other DNA sequences in this sample.

Explained via the paper, the treatment or condition label denotes: about 20 received Ad26.COV2.S at low or high dose, single or two shots; 5 received placebo; per-sample allocation not given. Repertoires of vaccine and placebo recipients were sequenced from samples collected on day 63 after the first injection. In Cohort 1b, 25 to 30 adults aged 18-55 years were enrolled at a single site in Boston, USA, between 29 July and 7 August 2020. As a vaccine, Ad26.COV2.S was a replication-incompetent adenovirus type 26 vector that expressed a prefusion-stabilized SARS-CoV-2 spike protein derived from the original Wuhan strain. Looking up the germline V gene (reference sequence) yields CDR1 SGHNT and CDR2 YYREEE. CDR3 length: 15 amino acids, cysteine to phenylalanine. Only CDR3 DNA remains: 45 bases, in frame from the first base. Here V drops 0 bases and J drops 0 bases, and the junction holds 0 bases not matched to any gene.

The immunoSEQ Assay was the method used to sequence TCRbeta CDR3 regions. After extraction, genomic DNA underwent amplification by bias-controlled multiplex PCR, followed by high-throughput sequencing. The paper's data handling went like this. To quantify the absolute abundance of every unique TCRbeta CDR3 region, sequences were collapsed and filtered. Usable DNA was measured by amplifying reference genes present in all nucleated cells, and TCRbeta template counts were normalized to that usable DNA to estimate T cell fraction. Repertoire TCRs were annotated as SARS-CoV-2-specific by exact matching of V gene, CDR3 amino acid sequence and J gene to a known reactive TCR set. The reference SARS-CoV-2 TCR set was obtained from MIRA and was filtered for enrichment in COVID-19-positive ImmuneCODE repertoires, whereby public or cross-reactive TCRs were removed. Based on the MIRA antigens, annotated TCRs were further analysed at the level of specific ORF or position within ORF. Depth was the summed frequency of annotated unique rearrangements, while breadth was defined as annotated unique rearrangements over total unique productive rearrangements. Two-sided Wilcoxon rank-sum tests were used to compare TCR breadth between groups. This is the immuneACCESS table as TCRdb keeps it, with only in-frame sequences that have V and J called. A part of the clones is gone; compared with another copy, unresolved V genes explain less than half, and the rest is unexplained. The DNA gave D and trimming, while V, J and clone size come from that table. The sample profile shows about 680,000 clones; 89% of them were found once. The biggest ten clones account for 1.5% of the sample.

Sample: peripheral blood, taken in a trial of Ad26.COV2.S vaccine versus placebo. The receptor's source is a person aged 18-60 years who received the Ad26.COV2.S COVID-19 vaccine or a placebo. This receptor chain uses TRBV5-4 and TRBJ2-3, with TRBD1 identical over 8 junction bases. The CDR3 reads as follows: CASSLGQGSTDTQYF. The DNA sequence is as follows: TGTGCCAGCAGCTTGGGACAGGGGAGCACAGATACGCAGTATTTT. The full variable domain, completed from the reference TRBV5-4 and TRBJ2-3 proteins outside the CDR3, reads ETGVTQSPTHLIKTRGQQVTLRCSSQSGHNTVSWYQQALGQGPQFIFQYYREEENGRGNFPPRFSGLQFPNYSSELNVNALELDDSALYLCASSLGQGSTDTQYFGPGTRLTVL.